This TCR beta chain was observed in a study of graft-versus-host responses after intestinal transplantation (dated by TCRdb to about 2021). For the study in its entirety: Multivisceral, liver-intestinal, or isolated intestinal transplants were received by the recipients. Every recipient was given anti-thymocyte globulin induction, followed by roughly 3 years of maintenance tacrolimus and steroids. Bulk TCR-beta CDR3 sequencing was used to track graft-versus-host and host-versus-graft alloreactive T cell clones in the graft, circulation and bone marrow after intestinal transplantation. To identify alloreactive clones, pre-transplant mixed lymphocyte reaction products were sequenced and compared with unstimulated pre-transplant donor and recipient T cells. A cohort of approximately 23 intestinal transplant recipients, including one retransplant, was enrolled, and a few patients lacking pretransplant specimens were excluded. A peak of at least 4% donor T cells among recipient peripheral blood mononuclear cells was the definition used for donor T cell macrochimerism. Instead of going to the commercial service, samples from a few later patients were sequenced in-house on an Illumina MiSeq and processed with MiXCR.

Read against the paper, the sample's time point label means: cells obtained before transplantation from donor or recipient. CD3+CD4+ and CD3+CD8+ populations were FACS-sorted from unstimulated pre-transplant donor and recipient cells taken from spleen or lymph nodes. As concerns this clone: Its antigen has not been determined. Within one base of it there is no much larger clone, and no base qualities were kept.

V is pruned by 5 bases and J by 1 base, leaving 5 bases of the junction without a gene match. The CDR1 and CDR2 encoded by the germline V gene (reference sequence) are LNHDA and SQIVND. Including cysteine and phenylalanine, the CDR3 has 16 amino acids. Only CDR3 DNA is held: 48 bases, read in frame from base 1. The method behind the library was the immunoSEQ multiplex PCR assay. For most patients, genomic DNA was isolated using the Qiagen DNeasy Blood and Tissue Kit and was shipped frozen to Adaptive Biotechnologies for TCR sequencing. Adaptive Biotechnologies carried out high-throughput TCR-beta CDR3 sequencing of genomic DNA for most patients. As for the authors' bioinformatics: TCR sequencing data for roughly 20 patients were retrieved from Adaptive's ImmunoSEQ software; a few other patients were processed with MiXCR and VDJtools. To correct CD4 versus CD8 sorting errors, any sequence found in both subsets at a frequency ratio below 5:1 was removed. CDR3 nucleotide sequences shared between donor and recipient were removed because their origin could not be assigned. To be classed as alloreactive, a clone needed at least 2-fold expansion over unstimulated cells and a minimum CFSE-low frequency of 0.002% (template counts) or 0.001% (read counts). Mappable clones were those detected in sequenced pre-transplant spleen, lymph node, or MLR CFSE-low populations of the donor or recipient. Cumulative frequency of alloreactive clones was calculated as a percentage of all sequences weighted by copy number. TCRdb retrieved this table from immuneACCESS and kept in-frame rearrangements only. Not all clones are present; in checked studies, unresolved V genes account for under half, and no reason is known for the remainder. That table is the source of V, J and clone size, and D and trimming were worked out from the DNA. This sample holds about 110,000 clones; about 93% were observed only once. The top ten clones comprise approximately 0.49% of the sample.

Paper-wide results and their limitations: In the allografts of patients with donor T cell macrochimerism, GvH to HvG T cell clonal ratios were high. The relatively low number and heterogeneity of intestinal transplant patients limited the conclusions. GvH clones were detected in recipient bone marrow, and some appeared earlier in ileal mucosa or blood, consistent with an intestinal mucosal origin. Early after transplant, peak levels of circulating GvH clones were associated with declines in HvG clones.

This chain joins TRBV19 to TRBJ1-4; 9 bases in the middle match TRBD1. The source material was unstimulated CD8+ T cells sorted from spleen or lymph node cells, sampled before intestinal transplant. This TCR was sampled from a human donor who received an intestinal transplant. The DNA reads TGTGCCAGTAGTGAACAGGGGGCGAGAACTAATGAAAAACTGTTTTTT. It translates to CASSEQGARTNEKLFF. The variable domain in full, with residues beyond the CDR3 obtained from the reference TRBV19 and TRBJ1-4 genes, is DGGITQSPKYLFRKEGQNVTLSCEQNLNHDAMYWYRQDPGQGLRLIYYSQIVNDFQKGDIAEGYSVSREKKESFPLTVTSAQKNPTAFYLCASSEQGARTNEKLFFGSGTQLSVL.